A single sample gave rise to the 17 T cell receptor beta chains below, sequenced in a study of T cells in Graves' hyperthyroidism and ophthalmopathy. The CDR3 regions of TCR beta were amplified from RNA transcripts. The TCR CDR3 first-round RT-PCR relied on the HTBI primer set. TCRdb reanalysed the multiplex PCR reads using MiXCR and keeps one entry per CDR3 protein. The sample consists of approximately 330,000 distinct CDR3 sequences, 15% to 20% of them appearing once. The sample was blood. The receptors were sampled from a woman between 50 and 59 years old with Graves' hyperthyroidism.

This clonotype appeared many times. This rearrangement joins TRBV2 to TRBJ2-7, with 10 positions matching TRBD1. This CDR3 contains 14 residues. Germline values: CDR1 SNHLY, CDR2 FYNNEI. V shed 9 bases and J 5 bases; nucleotides not matched to a gene: 10. For the CDR3, the DNA is TGTGCCAGTGCCGACGACAGGGGGCGGAACGAGCAGTACTTC. Protein product: CASADDRGRNEQYF.

The V and J genes are TRBV7-8 and TRBJ2-2, with 11 nucleotides matching TRBD2. Germline CDR1 and CDR2: SGHVS and FQNEAQ. CDR3 size: 15 residues. The junction had 7 bases not matched to a gene; V was cut back by 6 bases and J by 7 bases. CDR3 amino acids: CASRRLAGSVGELFF. The CDR3 coding sequence is TGTGCCAGCAGGAGACTAGCGGGGTCCGTCGGGGAGCTGTTTTTT.

This clonotype was seen only a few times. This chain connects TRBV20-1 to TRBJ2-5; TRBD1 aligns across 10 bases. Germline V lookup: CDR1 DFQATT, CDR2 SNEGSKA (reference sequence). V gave up 4 bases and J gave up 6 bases; unmatched junction bases: 8. CDR3 length: 14 amino acids. The CDR3 region has the DNA TGCAGTGCTACCCAGACAGGGGGCGCAAAGACCCAGTACTTC. Translation: CSATQTGGAKTQYF.

The chain employs TRBV20-1 and TRBJ1-2; 10 bases fit TRBD1. J lost 7 bases, V lost 1 base, and 12 bases had no gene match. The CDR3 length is 16 residues. Germline-derived CDR1 and CDR2 are DFQATT and SNEGSKA (reference sequence). This CDR3 is CSARAYPGQGRGGYTF. The CDR3 DNA is TGCAGTGCTAGAGCCTACCCGGGACAGGGGAGGGGTGGCTACACCTTC.

V usage is TRBV6-1 and J usage is TRBJ2-3; 7 bases match TRBD2. V lost 4 bases and J lost 1; bases outside the gene matches: 5. The CDR3 runs 15 residues. CDR1 MNHNS and CDR2 SASEGT come from the germline V gene. The CDR3: CASSVKRGGTDTQYF. Here the CDR3 DNA reads TGTGCCAGCAGTGTTAAACGGGGGGGCACAGATACGCAGTATTTT.

This chain connects TRBV4-1 to TRBJ1-4, with D tentatively TRBD1 (5 bases). Germline CDR1 is MGHRA and CDR2 is YSYEKL. The V end was cut by 4 bases, the J end by 1 base, with 13 bases between. The length of the CDR3 is 16 residues. The CDR3 reads CASSRVLGGTNEKLFF. The CDR3 DNA sequence: TGCGCCAGCAGCCGGGTCTTGGGGGGAACTAATGAAAAACTGTTTTTT.

This clonotype was counted a few times. The CDR3 spells CAWYPGLGHNEQFF. For the CDR3, the DNA is TGTGCCTGGTACCCGGGACTAGGACACAATGAGCAGTTCTTC. This sequence joins TRBV30 and TRBJ2-1; TRBD2 agrees at 8 bases. This CDR3 is 14 amino acids long. CDR1 and CDR2 from the germline V gene are GTSNPN and SVGIG (reference sequence). V dropped 5 bases and J dropped 5; count of bases not matched to a gene: 8.

This chain connects TRBV10-3 to TRBJ2-7, with D hard to call. The closer fit of TRBJ2-1 to the DNA end suggests the J call may be wrong. The CDR3 spans 13 residues. Germline V lookup: CDR1 ENHRY, CDR2 SYGVKD. The CDR3 coding sequence is TGTGCCATCAGAAAGGACCCACACTACGAGCAGTTCTTC. It yields the protein CAIRKDPHYEQFF.

There are many counts of this clonotype. The V call is TRBV28, the J call TRBJ2-1; D is unresolved. The CDR3 is 12 residues long. Between the trimmed V and J ends, which lost 2 bases and 9 bases, there was a span of 8 bases. Germline assignment: CDR1 MDHEN and CDR2 SYDVKM. CDR3 loop: CASSLGYAEQFF. The DNA for the CDR3 is TGTGCCAGCAGTTTAGGTTACGCTGAGCAGTTCTTC. Based on the CDR3 plus reference TRBV28 and TRBJ2-1, the full variable domain is DVKVTQSSRYLVKRTGEKVFLECVQDMDHENMFWYRQDPGLGLRLIYFSYDVKMKEKGDIPEGYSVSREKKERFSLILESASTNQTSMYLCASSLGYAEQFFGPGTRLTVL.

The J gene is TRBJ1-5, the V gene TRBV12-3 or TRBV12-4; TRBD1 matches at 7 bases. The V segment lost 6 bases and the J segment 4 bases; nucleotides outside the gene matches: 6. The CDR3 sequence is 14 residues long. The CDR3 DNA is TGTGCCAGCAGGTTGGGACAGCCTAATCAGCCCCAGCATTTT. It yields the protein CASRLGQPNQPQHF.

As for this clonotype: A read error may be the cause here, since a much bigger clone is one base away. The chain employs TRBV7-2 and TRBJ1-1, with a weak D call TRBD1 (5 bases). The germline V and J ends were trimmed by 6 bases and 4 bases, with 15 bases remaining between them. The germline CDR1 and CDR2 sequences are SGHTA and FQGNSA. CDR3 length equals 14 residues. The CDR3, as DNA: TGTGCCAGCAGTTCCTCCCCAGGGAGCACTGAAGCTTTCTTT. Its translation is CASSSSPGSTEAFF.

There are many counts of this clonotype. The chain carries TRBV3-1 and TRBJ2-5; TRBD2 is a possible D gene (5 bases). Trimming took 8 bases from V and 7 from J, leaving 14 bases between them. Germline assignment: CDR1 LGHDT and CDR2 YNNKEL (reference sequence). The CDR3 contains 12 residues. CDR3 sequence: CASGGGGVTQYF. CDR3 DNA sequence: TGTGCCAGCGGAGGCGGAGGTGTGACCCAGTACTTC.

This clonotype was found a few times. The chain is built from TRBV13 and TRBJ2-3; D is undetermined. Germline-derived CDR1 and CDR2 are PRHDT and FYEKMQ (reference sequence). The CDR3 is 13 amino acids. The ends were cut back, 4 bases at V and 4 bases at J, with 9 bases in the middle. The DNA of the CDR3 is TGTGCCAGCAGCTCAGAGGCACCAGATACGCAGTATTTT. Protein sequence: CASSSEAPDTQYF.

V and J are TRBV7-2 and TRBJ1-1; D unresolved. V was trimmed by 2 bases and J by 5 bases, leaving 12 bases between them. CDR1 is SGHTA, CDR2 FQGNSA, per germline. The CDR3 has 14 amino acids. The CDR3 region is CASSLRKVETEAFF. CDR3 nucleotide sequence: TGTGCCAGCAGCTTAAGGAAGGTGGAGACTGAAGCTTTCTTT.

This clonotype has at least ten counts. This chain links TRBV12-3 or TRBV12-4 with TRBJ2-3; TRBD2 aligns across 10 bases. The CDR3 extends over 14 amino acids. The V gene end was trimmed by 6 bases and the J gene end by 4 bases; junction bases not matched to a gene: 4. CDR3 DNA sequence: TGTGCCAGCAGGGTAGCGGGAGGCGCAGATACGCAGTATTTT. It is translated as CASRVAGGADTQYF.

This clonotype was counted at least ten times. CDR3 sequence (DNA): TGCGCCAGCAGCTTCCGGGGAATGAACACTGAAGCTTTCTTT. Residues: CASSFRGMNTEAFF. This sequence joins TRBV5-1 and TRBJ1-1; D remains unclear. The CDR3 has 14 residues. CDR1 and CDR2 (germline): SGHRS, YFSETQ. Trimming pared 2 bases from V and 0 bases from J, leaving 8 bases between.

This clonotype was observed a handful of times. J is TRBJ1-4 and V is TRBV29-1; possibly TRBD1 for D (6 bases). The CDR3 runs to 13 residues. V lost 5 bases, J lost 7 bases, and 14 bases lay in between. Germline V gene sequence: CDR1 SQVTM, CDR2 ANQGSEA. Written as DNA, the CDR3 is TGCAGCGTTAGTGAGGGGGTTGGTGAAAAACTGTTTTTT. Protein product: CSVSEGVGEKLFF.